What follows are 24 T cell receptor beta chains derived from one specimen sequenced in a study of blood T cell repertoires in COVID-19. Sequencing used immunoSEQ multiplex PCR; TCRdb keeps in-frame clones, though not all of them. The table includes a few hundred thousand clones, about 89% detected once. Sequences were obtained from PBMCs or T cells enriched from blood (not recorded which). These receptors were taken from a man aged 40-50 years in a cohort exposed to, infected with or recovered from COVID-19 (not recorded which).

This chain joins TRBV19 and TRBJ1-1; D may be TRBD1 (5 bases). This CDR3 is 14 amino acids long. The germline V gene encodes CDR1 LNHDA and CDR2 SQIVND (reference sequence). V dropped 4 bases and J dropped 0 bases, with 9 bases sitting between them. CDR3 sequence reads: CASSTPGLNTEAFF. In DNA, the CDR3 is TGTGCCAGTAGTACCCCAGGGCTGAACACTGAAGCTTTCTTT.

V and J are TRBV6-1 and TRBJ2-1, with 11 bases matching TRBD2. CDR1 is MNHNS, CDR2 SASEGT, per germline. The CDR3 sequence is 16 residues long. With V trimmed by 4 bases and J by 8 bases, 10 bases remained unmatched. The CDR3 DNA reads as TGTGCCAGCAGTGTGGCTAGCGGGAGGAGTTTGTATGAGCAGTTCTTC. This gives the protein CASSVASGRSLYEQFF.

In nucleotides, the CDR3 is TGTGCCAGCAGCCCCCGGTATGAGGCGAGGAGGCAGTTCTTC. This translates into CASSPRYEARRQFF. V is TRBV9 and J is TRBJ2-1; D unclear. Trimming left V 4 bases short and J 12 bases short, with 20 bases between. Germline CDR1 and CDR2: SGDLS and YYNGEE. This CDR3 spans 14 amino acids. The full variable domain, in which reference TRBV9 and TRBJ2-1 provide the parts outside the CDR3, is DSGVTQTPKHLITATGQRVTLRCSPRSGDLSVYWYQQSLDQGLQFLIQYYNGEERAKGNILERFSAQQFPDLHSELNLSSLELGDSALYFCASSPRYEARRQFFGPGTRLTVL.

The chain uses TRBV18 and TRBJ2-1; D gene uncertain. The CDR3 covers 15 residues. V shed 2 bases and J shed 0 bases, with 8 bases lying between them. Germline values: CDR1 KGHSH, CDR2 LQKENI. The CDR3 DNA is TGTGCCAGCTCACCAATCCTGAGCTCCTACAATGAGCAGTTCTTC. Translated: CASSPILSSYNEQFF. Filled out from reference TRBV18 and TRBJ2-1, the complete variable domain reads NAGVMQNPRHLVRRRGQEARLRCSPMKGHSHVYWYRQLPEEGLKFMVYLQKENIIDESGMPKERFSAEFPKEGPSILRIQQVVRGDSAAYFCASSPILSSYNEQFFGPGTRLTVL.

Note on this clone: The sample has other DNA sequences that encode this CDR3 too. The J gene is TRBJ2-2, the V gene TRBV18; D gene uncertain. There are 14 residues in the CDR3. Germline V gives CDR1 KGHSH, CDR2 LQKENI. V gave up 0 bases and J gave up 4 bases, with 6 bases separating them. CDR3 residues: CASSPPSVTGELFF. As DNA, the CDR3 is TGTGCCAGCTCACCACCATCAGTCACCGGGGAGCTGTTTTTT.

This rearrangement joins TRBV14 to TRBJ2-3, with 7 bases aligning to TRBD1. The germline CDR1 and CDR2 sequences are SGHDN and FVKESK. Germline trimming cut 0 bases from V and 0 bases from J; bases unmatched to any gene: 9. The CDR3 is made up of 18 amino acids. CDR3 residues: CASSQDMGAGGSTDTQYF. CDR3 DNA: TGTGCCAGCAGCCAAGATATGGGTGCAGGGGGAAGCACAGATACGCAGTATTTT.

This clone has a single count. This sample includes further DNA sequences coding for the same CDR3. V is TRBV5-1 and J is TRBJ2-1; possibly TRBD2 for D (6 bases). Trimming removed 2 bases from V and 10 bases from J, with 7 bases in between. In germline, CDR1 is SGHRS, CDR2 YFSETQ. The CDR3 extends over 11 amino acids. As DNA, the CDR3 is TGCGCCAGCAGCTTAGGAGGGGAGCAGTTCTTC. It translates to CASSLGGEQFF.

A single count supports this clone. This CDR3 reads CASRGTSEFNEQFF. In DNA, the CDR3 is TGTGCCAGCAGAGGGACTAGCGAGTTCAATGAGCAGTTCTTC. V gene TRBV6-6 combines with J gene TRBJ2-1; 10 bases map to TRBD2. Germline-derived CDR1 and CDR2 are MNHNY and SVGAGI (reference sequence). The CDR3 consists of 14 residues. The V gene end was trimmed by 6 bases and the J gene end by 6 bases; junction bases not matched to a gene: 5.

The chain links TRBV7-9 to TRBJ1-6; D gene ambiguous. The V end lost 8 bases, the J end lost 2 bases, and 10 bases lay between the germline ends. Looked up from germline, CDR1 is SEHNR and CDR2 is FQNEAQ (reference sequence). This CDR3 is built from 14 residues. Here the CDR3 reads CASEAYAYNSPLHF. CDR3 bases: TGTGCCAGCGAGGCGTACGCCTATAATTCACCCCTCCACTTT.

The V call is TRBV29-1, the J call TRBJ2-7; 7 bases match TRBD2. Germline CDR1 and CDR2: SQVTM and ANQGSEA. With V trimmed by 6 bases and J by 2 bases, 13 bases remained unmatched. The CDR3 totals 15 residues. The chain's CDR3 is CSVQKGLADTYEQYF. The CDR3 region has the DNA TGCAGCGTCCAAAAGGGGCTAGCGGACACCTACGAGCAGTACTTC.

V usage is TRBV18 and J usage is TRBJ2-6, with 12 bases matching TRBD1. Germline lookup yields CDR1 KGHSH and CDR2 LQKENI. The J segment lost 1 base and the V segment lost 3 bases, leaving 1 base of the junction unmatched. The CDR3 is 17 residues long. CDR3 DNA: TGTGCCAGCTCACCGGGACAGGGGGCGTCTGGGGCCAACGTCCTGACTTTC. It is translated as CASSPGQGASGANVLTF.

The chain carries TRBV3-1 (or the pseudogene TRBV3-2) and TRBJ2-1, with TRBD1 identical over 9 bases. This CDR3 spans 16 amino acids. V lost 4 bases, J lost 9 bases, and 13 bases stayed unmatched. Per germline, CDR1 LGHDT and CDR2 YNNKEL (reference sequence). The CDR3 region is CASSRGGTGTVGEQFF. The DNA of the CDR3 is TGTGCCAGCAGCCGGGGCGGGACAGGGACCGTTGGTGAGCAGTTCTTC.

The V gene is TRBV5-1, the J gene TRBJ1-1; TRBD1 matches at 7 bases. The germline CDR1 and CDR2 sequences are SGHRS and YFSETQ. After removal of 4 bases from V and 1 base from J, the junction contained 10 bases not matched to a gene. CDR3 length: 16 amino acids. The CDR3 nucleotides read TGCGCCAGCAGCCCAAACAGGGGTCCCAAGAACACTGAAGCTTTCTTT. It specifies CASSPNRGPKNTEAFF.

V gene TRBV10-3 combines with J gene TRBJ1-5; D is perhaps TRBD1 (5 bases). V was pared by 3 bases and J by 11 bases, with 11 bases between. Germline CDR1 and CDR2: ENHRY and SYGVKD. The CDR3 loop spans 12 amino acids. The chain's CDR3 is CAISDGGVAQHF. The CDR3 nucleotides are TGTGCCATCAGTGATGGAGGGGTGGCCCAGCATTTT.

The V call is TRBV2, the J call TRBJ1-1; TRBD1 agrees at 9 bases. The CDR3 is 13 residues long. The germline gives CDR1 SNHLY, CDR2 FYNNEI. The ends lost 6 bases at V and 5 bases at J; junction bases unmatched: 4. CDR3 sequence (DNA): TGTGCCAGCAGAGGGACAGGGTATACTGAAGCTTTCTTT. Protein product: CASRGTGYTEAFF. Looking up the rest from reference TRBV2 and TRBJ1-1 gives the full variable domain: EPEVTQTPSHQVTQMGQEVILRCVPISNHLYFYWYRQILGQKVEFLVSFYNNEISEKSEIFDDQFSVERPDGSNFTLKIRSTKLEDSAMYFCASRGTGYTEAFFGQGTRLTVV.

This rearrangement joins TRBV5-1 to TRBJ1-4; perhaps TRBD1 as D (6 bases). V lost 0 bases and J lost 8, with 11 bases in between. The CDR3 runs to 14 residues. CDR1 and CDR2 (germline): SGHRS, YFSETQ. CDR3 coding DNA: TGCGCCAGCAGCTTGGACGGGACACCAGAAAAACTGTTTTTT. This translates into CASSLDGTPEKLFF.

V and J are TRBV6-6 and TRBJ2-5; 9 bases agree with TRBD1. Germline V gene data show CDR1 as MNHNY and CDR2 as SVGAGI (reference sequence). There are 13 residues in the CDR3. Trimming cost V 7 bases and J 5 bases; bases outside gene matches: 5. CDR3 amino acids: CASTHRGRETQYF. CDR3 sequence (DNA): TGTGCCAGCACCCACAGGGGGCGTGAGACCCAGTACTTC.

The chain employs TRBV3-1 (or the pseudogene TRBV3-2) and TRBJ2-7, with a weak D call TRBD2 (5 bases). The CDR3 loop spans 12 amino acids. V gave up 2 bases and J gave up 4 bases, with 6 bases separating them. From germline, CDR1 is LGHDT and CDR2 YNNKEL (reference sequence). As DNA, the CDR3 is TGTGCCAGCAGCCAACGGACTTACGAGCAGTACTTC. Protein product: CASSQRTYEQYF.

J is TRBJ1-1 and V is TRBV10-3; no firm D call. The CDR3 spans 13 residues. Germline V lookup: CDR1 ENHRY, CDR2 SYGVKD. V lost 11 bases to trimming and J lost 4 bases, with 17 bases between them. As DNA, the CDR3 is TGTGCCTCAAAGACGGGGATCGGCACTGAAGCTTTCTTT. It specifies CASKTGIGTEAFF.

The CDR3 nucleotides read TGTGCCTGGGAGGGAGGGAACACTGAAGCTTTCTTT. As protein: CAWEGGNTEAFF. The chain couples TRBV30 to TRBJ1-1; no clear D. Germline CDR1 and CDR2: GTSNPN and SVGIG (reference sequence). Trimming removed 5 bases at V and 1 base at J, with 8 bases between. The CDR3 extends over 12 amino acids.

The genes are TRBV4-1 and TRBJ2-4, with 8 bases identical to TRBD2. Germline V lookup: CDR1 MGHRA, CDR2 YSYEKL. With V trimmed by 0 bases and J by 0 bases, 7 bases remained unmatched. This CDR3 comprises 18 residues. The CDR3 nucleotides read TGCGCCAGCAGCCAAGATCCTAGCGGGTCACTAGCCAAAAACATTCAGTACTTC. Translating it yields CASSQDPSGSLAKNIQYF.

This chain uses TRBV28 with TRBJ2-7; 9 positions agree with TRBD2. CDR1 and CDR2 from the germline V gene are MDHEN and SYDVKM. This CDR3 is built from 16 residues. After removal of 3 bases from V and 1 base from J, the junction contained 7 bases not matched to a gene. The CDR3 here is CASSFVGTSRSYEQYF. In DNA form, the CDR3 reads TGTGCCAGCAGTTTCGTGGGGACTAGCCGATCCTACGAGCAGTACTTC.

With respect to this clone: It is unclear where the CDR3 begins or ends on the DNA, so no DNA is shown, and the CDR3 is as TCRdb lists it. The chain uses TRBV5-1 and TRBJ2-2; the table's D call, TRBD2, has no DNA check behind it. The CDR3 is made up of 18 amino acids, end residues included. Germline V CDR1 and CDR2: SGHRS, YFSETQ. This chain's CDR3 is CASSSREAGVFGAGELFF.

V and J are TRBV25-1 and TRBJ1-2; 7 positions match TRBD1. CDR1 is MGHDK, CDR2 SYGVNS, per germline. The J segment lost 8 bases and the V segment lost 3 bases, leaving 6 bases of the junction unmatched. This CDR3 has 13 residues. CDR3 nucleotides: TGTGCCAGCAGTGATAAGACAGGGTTGGGCTACACCTTC. It yields the protein CASSDKTGLGYTF.